This TCR beta chain was captured by sequencing in a study of T cells after yellow fever vaccination. Study-wide findings and caveats: Though it reached lower strength, the secondary response hit its peak faster, day 5 versus 15. Reappearance after the booster was seen for most primary-vaccination clones, at 96% CD4 and around 90% CD8.

5'RACE template switching added a universal primer site and UMIs to TCR cDNA. TCRdb re-analysed the 5' RACE reads in MiXCR, keeping a single row per CDR3 protein. The sample carries some 200,000 distinct CDR3 sequences, approximately 3% recorded once. As regards this clonotype: Antigen: not known.

This CDR3 has 14 amino acids. Germline-derived CDR1 and CDR2 are DFQATT and SNEGSKA (reference sequence). The junction had 12 bases not matched to a gene; V was cut back by 6 bases and J by 6 bases. This chain connects TRBV20-1 to TRBJ1-1; 8 nucleotides agree with TRBD1. This material consisted of CD4+ T cells sorted from PBMCs, taken 10 days after the yellow fever booster vaccination. This TCR was recovered from a man between 18 and 29 years old who received the YFV17D yellow fever vaccine. The CDR3 reads CSASMPGGAPEAFF. The CDR3 DNA is TGCAGTGCCTCGATGCCAGGGGGCGCGCCTGAAGCTTTCTTT.